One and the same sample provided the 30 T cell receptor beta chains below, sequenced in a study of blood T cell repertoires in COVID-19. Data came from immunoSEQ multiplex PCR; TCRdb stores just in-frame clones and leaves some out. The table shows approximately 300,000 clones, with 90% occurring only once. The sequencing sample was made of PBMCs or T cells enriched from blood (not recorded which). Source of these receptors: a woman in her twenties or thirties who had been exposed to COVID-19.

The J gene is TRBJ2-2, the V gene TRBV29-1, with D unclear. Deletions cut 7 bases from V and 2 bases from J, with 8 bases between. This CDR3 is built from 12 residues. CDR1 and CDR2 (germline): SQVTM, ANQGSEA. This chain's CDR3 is CSGAYNTGELFF. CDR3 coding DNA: TGCAGCGGAGCCTATAACACCGGGGAGCTGTTTTTT.

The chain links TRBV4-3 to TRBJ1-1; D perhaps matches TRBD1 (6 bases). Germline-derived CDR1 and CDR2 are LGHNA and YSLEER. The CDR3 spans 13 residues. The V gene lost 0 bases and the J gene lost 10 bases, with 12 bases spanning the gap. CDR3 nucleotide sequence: TGCGCCAGCAGCCAAGAAAGGGGGATTCGAGCTTTCTTT. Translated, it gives CASSQERGIRAFF.

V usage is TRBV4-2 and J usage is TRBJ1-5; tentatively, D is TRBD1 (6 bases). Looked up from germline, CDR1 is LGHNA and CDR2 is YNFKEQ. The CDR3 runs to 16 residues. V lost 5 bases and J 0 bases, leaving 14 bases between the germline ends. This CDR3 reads CASSTTGPNSNQPQHF. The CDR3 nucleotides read TGTGCCAGCAGCACTACAGGGCCTAATAGCAATCAGCCCCAGCATTTT.

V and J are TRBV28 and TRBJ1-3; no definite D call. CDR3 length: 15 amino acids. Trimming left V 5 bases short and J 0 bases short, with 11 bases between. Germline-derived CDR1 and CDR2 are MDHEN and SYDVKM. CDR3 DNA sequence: TGTGCCAGCAGTCCTGTCGAGAACTCTGGAAACACCATATATTTT. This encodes CASSPVENSGNTIYF. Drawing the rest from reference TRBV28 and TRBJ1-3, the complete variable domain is DVKVTQSSRYLVKRTGEKVFLECVQDMDHENMFWYRQDPGLGLRLIYFSYDVKMKEKGDIPEGYSVSREKKERFSLILESASTNQTSMYLCASSPVENSGNTIYFGEGSWLTVV.

The CDR3: CASSARTGARGYTF. The CDR3 region has the DNA TGTGCCAGCAGCGCTCGGACAGGGGCTCGTGGCTACACCTTC. The chain joins TRBV9 to TRBJ1-2; TRBD1 matches 9 bases. The CDR3 runs to 14 residues. The V and J ends lost 3 bases and 7 bases, in that order; junction bases with no gene match: 7. Looked up from germline, CDR1 is SGDLS and CDR2 is YYNGEE.

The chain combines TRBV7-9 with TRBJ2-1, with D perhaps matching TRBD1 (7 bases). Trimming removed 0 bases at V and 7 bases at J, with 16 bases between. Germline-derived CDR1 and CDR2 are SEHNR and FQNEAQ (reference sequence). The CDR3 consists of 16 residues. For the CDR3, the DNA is TGTGCCAGCAGCTTAGCCTCGGCAGGGGGGTGGAATGAGCAGTTCTTC. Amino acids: CASSLASAGGWNEQFF.

This chain's CDR3 is CASSYSPGGRGYTF. The DNA for the CDR3 is TGTGCCAGCAGTTACTCGCCAGGGGGCCGAGGCTACACCTTC. The rearrangement joins TRBV6-5 to TRBJ1-2; 8 nucleotides align to TRBD1. Unmatched junction bases numbered 5, after V lost 0 bases and J lost 8 bases. Germline CDR1 is MNHEY and CDR2 is SVGAGI. The CDR3 is 14 residues long.

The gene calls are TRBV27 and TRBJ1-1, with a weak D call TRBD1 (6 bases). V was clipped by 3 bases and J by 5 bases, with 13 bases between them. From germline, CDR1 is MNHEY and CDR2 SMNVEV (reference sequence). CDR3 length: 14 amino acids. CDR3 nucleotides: TGTGCCAGCAGTTTGGGGGGGCTCCGGACTGAAGCTTTCTTT. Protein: CASSLGGLRTEAFF.

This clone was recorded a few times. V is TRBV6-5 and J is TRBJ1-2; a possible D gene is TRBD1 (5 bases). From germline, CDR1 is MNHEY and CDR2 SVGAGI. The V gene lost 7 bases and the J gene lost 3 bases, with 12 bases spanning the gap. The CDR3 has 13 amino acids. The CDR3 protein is CASTEDKYYGYTF. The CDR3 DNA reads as TGTGCCAGCACCGAGGACAAGTACTATGGCTACACCTTC.

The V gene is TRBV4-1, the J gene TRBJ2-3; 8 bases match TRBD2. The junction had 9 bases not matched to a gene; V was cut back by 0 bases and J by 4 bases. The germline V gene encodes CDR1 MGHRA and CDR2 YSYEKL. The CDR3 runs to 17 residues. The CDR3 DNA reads TGCGCCAGCAGCCAAGACGGTCGGGGGGGCTCCCCAGATACGCAGTATTTT. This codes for CASSQDGRGGSPDTQYF.

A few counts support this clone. For the CDR3, the DNA is TGTGCCAGCAGTCAGCTGGGGGACAGCTACCTCAATCAGCCCCAGCATTTT. Protein: CASSQLGDSYLNQPQHF. This chain joins TRBV25-1 and TRBJ1-5; TRBD1 matches at 7 bases. With 5 bases clipped from V and 3 bases from J, the junction kept 13 bases outside the gene matches. The germline gives CDR1 MGHDK, CDR2 SYGVNS. CDR3 length: 17 amino acids.

The CDR3 DNA follows: TGTGCCAGCAGCTTAGTGGGGGGACAGGGAAATGGCTACACCTTC. Translated, it gives CASSLVGGQGNGYTF. This chain joins TRBV7-2 and TRBJ1-2; 9 bases are a match to TRBD1. From germline, CDR1 is SGHTA and CDR2 FQGNSA. The CDR3 sequence is 15 residues long. The ends lost 1 base at V and 6 bases at J; junction bases unmatched: 6.

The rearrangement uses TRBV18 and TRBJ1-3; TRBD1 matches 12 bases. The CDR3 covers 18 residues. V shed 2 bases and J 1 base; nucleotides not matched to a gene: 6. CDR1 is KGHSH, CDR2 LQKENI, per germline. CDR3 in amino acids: CASSPGTGGAGSGNTIYF. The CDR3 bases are TGTGCCAGCTCACCAGGGACAGGGGGCGCAGGTTCTGGAAACACCATATATTTT.

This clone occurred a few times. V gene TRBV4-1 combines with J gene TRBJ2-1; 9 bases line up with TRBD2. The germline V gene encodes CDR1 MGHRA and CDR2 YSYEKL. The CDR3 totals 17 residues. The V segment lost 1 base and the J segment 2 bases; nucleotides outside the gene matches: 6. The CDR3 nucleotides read TGCGCCAGCAGCCAAGCGGGACTAGCAACCCCCTACAATGAGCAGTTCTTC. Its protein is CASSQAGLATPYNEQFF.

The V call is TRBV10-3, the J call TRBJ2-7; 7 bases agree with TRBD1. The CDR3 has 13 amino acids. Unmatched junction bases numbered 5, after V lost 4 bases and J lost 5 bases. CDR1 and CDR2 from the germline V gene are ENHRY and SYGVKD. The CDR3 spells CAISADRRHEQYF. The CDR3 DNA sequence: TGTGCCATCAGTGCGGACAGGCGCCACGAGCAGTACTTC.

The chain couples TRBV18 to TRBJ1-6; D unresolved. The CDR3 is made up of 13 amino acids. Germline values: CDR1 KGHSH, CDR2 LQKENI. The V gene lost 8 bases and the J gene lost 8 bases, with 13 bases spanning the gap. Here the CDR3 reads CASHRERDSPLHF. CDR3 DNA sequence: TGTGCCAGCCACAGAGAACGAGATTCACCCCTCCACTTT.

Here the CDR3 reads CASSQDSTFPVIPPRETQYF. The CDR3 DNA is TGTGCCAGCAGCCAAGATTCTACTTTCCCCGTCATTCCCCCCCGAGAGACCCAGTACTTC. This chain joins TRBV3-1 (or the pseudogene TRBV3-2) and TRBJ2-5; D ambiguous. CDR1 and CDR2 from the germline V gene are LGHDT and YNNKEL (reference sequence). CDR3 size: 20 residues. V was cut by 0 bases and J by 4 bases, with 27 bases left in between.

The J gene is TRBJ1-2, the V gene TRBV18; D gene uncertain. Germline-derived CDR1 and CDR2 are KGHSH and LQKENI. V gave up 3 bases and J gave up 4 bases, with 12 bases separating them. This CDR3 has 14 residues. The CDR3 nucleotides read TGTGCCAGCTCACCTCAAAAGAGTTCCTATGGCTACACCTTC. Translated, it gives CASSPQKSSYGYTF.

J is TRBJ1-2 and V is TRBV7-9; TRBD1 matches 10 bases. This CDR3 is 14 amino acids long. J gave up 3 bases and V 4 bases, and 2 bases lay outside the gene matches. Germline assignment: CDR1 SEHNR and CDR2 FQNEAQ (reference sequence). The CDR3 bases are TGTGCCAGCAGCTCGACAGGGGGCGACTATGGCTACACCTTC. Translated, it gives CASSSTGGDYGYTF. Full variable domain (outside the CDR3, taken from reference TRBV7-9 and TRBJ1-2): DTGVSQNPRHKITKRGQNVTFRCDPISEHNRLYWYRQTLGQGPEFLTYFQNEAQLEKSRLLSDRFSAERPKGSFSTLEIQRTEQGDSAMYLCASSSTGGDYGYTFGSGTRLTVV.

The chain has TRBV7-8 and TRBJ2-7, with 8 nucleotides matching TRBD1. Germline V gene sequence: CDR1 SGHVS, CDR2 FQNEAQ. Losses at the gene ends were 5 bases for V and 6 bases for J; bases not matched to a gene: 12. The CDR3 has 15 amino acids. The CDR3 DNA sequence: TGTGCCAGCAGCCGAGACAGGGGCCCGCTGGGCGAGCAGTACTTC. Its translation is CASSRDRGPLGEQYF.

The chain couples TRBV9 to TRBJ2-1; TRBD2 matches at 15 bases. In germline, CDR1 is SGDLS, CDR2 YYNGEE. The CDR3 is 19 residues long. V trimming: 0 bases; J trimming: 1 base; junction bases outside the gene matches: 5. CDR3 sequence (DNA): TGTGCCAGCAGCGTAGAGGGACTAGCGGGGGGTTGGTCCTACAATGAGCAGTTCTTC. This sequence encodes CASSVEGLAGGWSYNEQFF.

The CDR3 sequence is CSASNRASGNTIYF. CDR3 coding DNA: TGCAGTGCTAGTAACAGGGCATCAGGAAACACCATATATTTT. The chain joins TRBV20-1 to TRBJ1-3; maybe TRBD1 (6 bases). The CDR3 has 14 amino acids. The V gene's germline CDR1 is DFQATT and CDR2 SNEGSKA (reference sequence). Trimming took 3 bases from V and 4 from J, leaving 13 bases between them.

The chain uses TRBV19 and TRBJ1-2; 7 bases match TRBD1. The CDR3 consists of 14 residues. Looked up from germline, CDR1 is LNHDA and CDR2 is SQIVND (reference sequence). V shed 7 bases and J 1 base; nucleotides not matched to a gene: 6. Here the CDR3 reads CASKGQLNNYGYTF. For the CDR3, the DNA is TGTGCCAGTAAGGGACAGCTAAATAACTATGGCTACACCTTC.

The DNA for the CDR3 is TGCGCCAGCAGCCGTGGTAGCGGGGCTCTTAATGAGCAGTTCTTC. It codes for CASSRGSGALNEQFF. The chain employs TRBV5-1 and TRBJ2-1, with 8 bases that match TRBD2. Germline V gene data show CDR1 as SGHRS and CDR2 as YFSETQ. The CDR3 is 15 amino acids. V lost 4 bases to trimming and J lost 7 bases; unmatched junction nucleotides: 10. Complete variable domain (other parts from reference TRBV5-1 and TRBJ2-1): KAGVTQTPRYLIKTRGQQVTLSCSPISGHRSVSWYQQTPGQGLQFLFEYFSETQRNKGNFPGRFSGRQFSNSRSEMNVSTLELGDSALYLCASSRGSGALNEQFFGPGTRLTVL.

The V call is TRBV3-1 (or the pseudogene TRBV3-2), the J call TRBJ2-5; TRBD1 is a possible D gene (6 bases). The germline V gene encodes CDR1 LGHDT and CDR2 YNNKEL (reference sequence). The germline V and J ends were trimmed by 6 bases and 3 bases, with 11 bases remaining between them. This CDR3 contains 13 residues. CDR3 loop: CASSFWTEETQYF. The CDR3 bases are TGTGCCAGCAGTTTTTGGACAGAAGAGACCCAGTACTTC.

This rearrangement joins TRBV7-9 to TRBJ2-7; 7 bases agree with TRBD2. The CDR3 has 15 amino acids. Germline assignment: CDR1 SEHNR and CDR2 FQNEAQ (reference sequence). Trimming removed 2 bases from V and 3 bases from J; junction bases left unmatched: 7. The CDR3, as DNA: TGTGCCAGCAGCTTATATGGGGGGGATTACTACGAGCAGTACTTC. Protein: CASSLYGGDYYEQYF.

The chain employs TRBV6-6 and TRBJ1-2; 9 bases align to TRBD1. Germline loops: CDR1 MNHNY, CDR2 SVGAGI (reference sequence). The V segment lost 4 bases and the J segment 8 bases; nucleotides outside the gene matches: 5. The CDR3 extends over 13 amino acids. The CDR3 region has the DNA TGTGCCAGCAGTTCTGGACAGGGGATGGGCTACACCTTC. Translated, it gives CASSSGQGMGYTF.

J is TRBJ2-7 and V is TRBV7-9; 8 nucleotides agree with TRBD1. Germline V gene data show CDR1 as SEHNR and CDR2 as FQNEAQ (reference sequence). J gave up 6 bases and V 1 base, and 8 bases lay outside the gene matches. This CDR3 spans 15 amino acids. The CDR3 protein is CASSLERTGLGEQYF. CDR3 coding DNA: TGTGCCAGCAGCTTAGAACGGACAGGGTTGGGCGAGCAGTACTTC.

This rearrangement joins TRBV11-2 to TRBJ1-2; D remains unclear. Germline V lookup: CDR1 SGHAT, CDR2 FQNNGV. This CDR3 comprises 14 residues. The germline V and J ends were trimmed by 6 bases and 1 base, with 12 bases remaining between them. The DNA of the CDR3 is TGTGCCAGCAGACCGCTGTCGGGTAACTATGGCTACACCTTC. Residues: CASRPLSGNYGYTF.

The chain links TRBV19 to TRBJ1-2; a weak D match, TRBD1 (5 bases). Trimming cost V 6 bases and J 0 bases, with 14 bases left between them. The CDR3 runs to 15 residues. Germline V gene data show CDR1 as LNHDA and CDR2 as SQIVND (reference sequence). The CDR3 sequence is CASSDSVLANYGYTF. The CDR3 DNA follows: TGTGCCAGTAGCGACAGCGTGTTAGCTAACTATGGCTACACCTTC.